This T cell receptor beta chain originates from a study of vaccination and CD4 T cells after COVID-19. Study-wide background: The authors used overlapping spike peptides from SARS-CoV-2, HCoV-NL63, HCoV-OC43 and HCoV-229E to stimulate cells. Study-wide results and caveats: From approximately 23 to 38, the median of SARS-CoV-2-reactive clonotypes rose without reaching significance.

The treatment: approximately nine-day PBMC culture with coronavirus spike peptide pools or control peptides (ViraFEST assay). Expansion of antigen-specific T cells with peptide pools by ViraFEST preceded sequencing of TCRs. An Oncomine TCR Beta short-read assay was used to sequence the DNA from cultured CD4+ T cells. Researchers extracted genomic DNA from CD4+ T cells that had been cultured. One entry per CDR3 protein results from TCRdb running MiXCR on the PCR reads. The sample lists some 12,000 distinct CDR3 sequences, approximately 53% occurring once. Only one count was recorded for this clonotype. Its matching antigen is unknown. Germline V lookup: CDR1 LGHDT, CDR2 YNNKEL (reference sequence). This CDR3 region has 16 residues. Trimming shortened V by 3 bases and J by 6 bases, and 18 bases separated the two germline ends.

Source material: CD4+ T cells from blood, cultured in vitro. The chain recombines TRBV3-1 with TRBJ1-5, with D possibly TRBD1 on 5 matching bases. The sequence was obtained from a human donor who had recovered from COVID-19. The CDR3 loop reads CASSQGSGIGAQPQHF. CDR3 bases: TGTGCCAGCAGCCAGGGTTCAGGGATCGGTGCTCAGCCCCAGCATTTT.